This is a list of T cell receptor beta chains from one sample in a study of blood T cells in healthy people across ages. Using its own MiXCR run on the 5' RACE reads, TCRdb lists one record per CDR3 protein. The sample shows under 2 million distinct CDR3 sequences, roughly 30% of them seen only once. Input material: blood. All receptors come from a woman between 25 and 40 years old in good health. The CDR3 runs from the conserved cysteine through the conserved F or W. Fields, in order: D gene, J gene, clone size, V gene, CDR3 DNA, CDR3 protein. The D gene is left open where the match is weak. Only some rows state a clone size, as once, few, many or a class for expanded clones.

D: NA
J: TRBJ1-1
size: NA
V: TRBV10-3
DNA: TGTGCCATCGGTCCAGGACAACCGAACACTGAAGCTTTCTTT
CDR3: CAIGPGQPNTEAFF

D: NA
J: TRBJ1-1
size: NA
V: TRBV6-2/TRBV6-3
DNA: TGTGCCAGCAGTTACTCTAGGCAGGTTGGGAGAGCTTTCTTT
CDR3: CASSYSRQVGRAFF

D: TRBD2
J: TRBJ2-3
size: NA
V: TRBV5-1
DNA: TGCGCCAGCAGCTCTAGCGGGAGGTCCCCAGATACGCAGTATTTT
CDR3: CASSSSGRSPDTQYF

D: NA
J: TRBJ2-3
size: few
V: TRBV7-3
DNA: TGTGCCAGCAGCTCAGGGGCCCTAGGCTCAGATACGCAGTATTTT
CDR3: CASSSGALGSDTQYF

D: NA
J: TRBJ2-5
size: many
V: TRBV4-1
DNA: TGCGCCAGCAGCCAAGAGGACCGGGAGACCCAGTACTTC
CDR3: CASSQEDRETQYF

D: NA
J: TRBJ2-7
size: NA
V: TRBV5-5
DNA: TGTGCCAGCAGCTCCACCGGGACACACTACGAGCAGTACTTC
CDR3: CASSSTGTHYEQYF

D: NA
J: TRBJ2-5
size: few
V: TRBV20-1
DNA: TGCAGTGCTGCTCCGGGACTGGAGAGGGAGACCCAGTACTTC
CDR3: CSAAPGLERETQYF

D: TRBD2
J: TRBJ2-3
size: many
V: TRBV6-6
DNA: TGTGCCAGCAGTGGGGGACTAGCGGGGGGAGATACGCAGTATTTT
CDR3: CASSGGLAGGDTQYF

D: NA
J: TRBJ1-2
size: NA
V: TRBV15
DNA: TGTGCCACCAGCAGAGACAGGGTAGTAGGCGGCTACACCTTC
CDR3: CATSRDRVVGGYTF

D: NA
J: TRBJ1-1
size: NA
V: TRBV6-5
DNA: TGTGCCAGCAGTTACTCGCGGAGAACTGAAGCTTTCTTT
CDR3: CASSYSRRTEAFF

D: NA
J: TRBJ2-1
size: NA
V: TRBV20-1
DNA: TGCAGTGCTAGCACCTTGGGGAGGAGCTCCTACAATGAGCAGTTCTTC
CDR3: CSASTLGRSSYNEQFF

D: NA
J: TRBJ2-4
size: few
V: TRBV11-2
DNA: TGTGCCAGCAGCTTAGATCCACGGGGAAACATTCAGTACTTC
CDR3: CASSLDPRGNIQYF

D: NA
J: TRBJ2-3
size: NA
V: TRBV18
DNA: TGTGCCAGCTCACCTAAACAAAGACGACACCAAGGCACAGATACGCAGTATTTT
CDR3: CASSPKQRRHQGTDTQYF

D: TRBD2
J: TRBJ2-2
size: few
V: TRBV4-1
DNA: TGCGCCAGCAGCCCATTCCCTAGCGGGAACACCGGGGAGCTGTTTTTT
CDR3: CASSPFPSGNTGELFF

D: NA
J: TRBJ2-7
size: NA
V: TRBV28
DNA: TGTGCCAGTTGGGGGACCCCAATTAATGGCTACGAGCAGTACTTC
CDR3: CASWGTPINGYEQYF

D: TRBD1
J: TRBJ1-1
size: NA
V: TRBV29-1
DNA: TGCAGCGTTCCAGGACAGGGGGAAGCTTTCTTT
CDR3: CSVPGQGEAFF

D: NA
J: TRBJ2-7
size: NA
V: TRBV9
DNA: TGTGCCAGCAGCGTTTCCCCCCGGACAGATTACTACGAGCAGTACTTC
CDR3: CASSVSPRTDYYEQYF

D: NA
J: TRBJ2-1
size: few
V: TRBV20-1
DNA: TGCGGAAGACGGACCTTACACAATGAGCAGTTCTTC
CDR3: CGRRTLHNEQFF

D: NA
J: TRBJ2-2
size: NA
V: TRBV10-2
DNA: TGCGCCAGCAGCGATAGGGGGGGACTTCCCCGGGAGCTGTTTTTT
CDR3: CASSDRGGLPRELFF

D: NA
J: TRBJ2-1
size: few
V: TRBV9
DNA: TGTGCCAGCAGCGTAAATAGCGCCAATGAGCAGTTCTTC
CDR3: CASSVNSANEQFF

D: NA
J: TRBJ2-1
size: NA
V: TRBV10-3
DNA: TGTGCCATCAGTGAACTGCCGAATGAGCAGTTCTTC
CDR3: CAISELPNEQFF

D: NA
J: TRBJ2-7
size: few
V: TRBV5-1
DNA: TGCGCCAGCAGCTCCGACTGGGGTCACGGGGAGCAGTACTTC
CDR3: CASSSDWGHGEQYF

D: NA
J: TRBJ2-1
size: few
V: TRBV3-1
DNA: TGTGCCAGCCATCACCACAATGAGCAGTTCTTC
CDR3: CASHHHNEQFF

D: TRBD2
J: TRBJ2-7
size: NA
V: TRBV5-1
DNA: TGCGCCAGCAACCCGGGAGGCTCCTACGAGCAGTACTTC
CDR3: CASNPGGSYEQYF

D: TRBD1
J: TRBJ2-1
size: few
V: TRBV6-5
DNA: TGTGCCGCCCGTCGTGGACAGGGGACCTACAATGAGCAGTTCTTC
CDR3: CAARRGQGTYNEQFF

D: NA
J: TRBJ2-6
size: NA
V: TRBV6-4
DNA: TGTGCCAGCAGTGACCACTCAGGGGCTGGGGCCAACGTCCTGACTTTC
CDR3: CASSDHSGAGANVLTF

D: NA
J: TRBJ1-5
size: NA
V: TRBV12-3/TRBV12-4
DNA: TGTGCCAGCAGTTTCCGGGCCCTCAATCAGCCCCAGCATTTT
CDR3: CASSFRALNQPQHF

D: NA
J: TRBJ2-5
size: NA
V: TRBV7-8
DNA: TGTGCCAGCAGCTTGGGAATGGAAGAGACCCAGTACTTC
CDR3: CASSLGMEETQYF